What follows are 9 T cell receptor beta chains derived from one specimen sequenced in a study of blood T cell repertoires in COVID-19. The table came from immunoSEQ multiplex PCR; TCRdb's copy has only in-frame clones and leaves some out. Among some 300,000 clones, roughly nine tenths were seen once, and the ten largest hold 2% to 3%. Material for sequencing was peripheral blood. The receptor set was obtained from a man younger than 35 with active or convalescent COVID-19.

V usage is TRBV18 and J usage is TRBJ1-5; 10 bases are shared with TRBD1. The CDR3 sequence is 14 residues long. The V segment lost 6 bases and the J segment 4 bases; nucleotides outside the gene matches: 3. Germline CDR1 KGHSH, CDR2 LQKENI. CDR3 region: CASSAGQGNQPQHF. DNA for the CDR3: TGTGCCAGCTCCGCGGGACAGGGGAATCAGCCCCAGCATTTT.

This chain joins TRBV7-3 and TRBJ1-6; 7 bases agree with TRBD1. The CDR3 loop spans 15 amino acids. Trimming cost V 0 bases and J 9 bases; bases outside gene matches: 5. Germline V gives CDR1 SGHTA, CDR2 FQGTGA. The CDR3: CASSLTTQGSSPLHF. The CDR3 DNA reads as TGTGCCAGCAGCTTAACCACACAGGGGAGTTCACCCCTCCACTTT.

This clone came up once. The chain employs TRBV28 and TRBJ2-1; tentative D call: TRBD2 (6 bases). Germline V lookup: CDR1 MDHEN, CDR2 SYDVKM. Trimming took off 5 bases at V and 12 bases at J, with 17 bases between the two ends. The CDR3 runs 13 residues. The CDR3 DNA is TGTGCCAGCAGTATGGACTACTGGTTCGGGCAGTTCTTC. Its translation: CASSMDYWFGQFF.

This chain uses TRBV28 with TRBJ1-6; D perhaps matches TRBD1 (6 bases). The CDR3 is made up of 15 amino acids. The V end was cut by 7 bases, the J end by 10 bases, with 20 bases between. Looked up from germline, CDR1 is MDHEN and CDR2 is SYDVKM. The CDR3: CASNLLGAARSPLHF. DNA for the CDR3: TGTGCCAGCAACTTGCTGGGGGCCGCTAGGTCACCCCTCCACTTT.

This clone was picked up one time. The conserved final phenylalanine or tryptophan is absent from the CDR3, which likely points to a read error. No DNA is shown, since the ends of the CDR3 on it are uncertain; the CDR3 is the one TCRdb lists. This sequence joins TRBV2 and TRBJ2-7; TRBD1, as called in the table, went unchecked against the DNA. The CDR3 has 11 residues if both end residues are counted. Germline V lookup: CDR1 SNHLY, CDR2 FYNNEI. The chain's CDR3 is CASRGRDSDFI.

This clone came up once. The chain combines TRBV5-1 with TRBJ2-5, with 7 bases aligning to TRBD2. This CDR3 is built from 13 residues. CDR1 and CDR2 from the germline V gene are SGHRS and YFSETQ. J was trimmed by 7 bases and V by 4 bases; bases with no gene match: 7. The CDR3 nucleotides are TGCGCCAGCAGCGGGGGGGAAGTCGGGACCCAGTACTTC. Translation: CASSGGEVGTQYF.

This chain joins TRBV19 and TRBJ1-5; 7 bases line up with TRBD1. Per the germline V gene, CDR1 is LNHDA and CDR2 is SQIVND (reference sequence). The ends lost 11 bases at V and 5 bases at J; junction bases unmatched: 6. The CDR3 runs to 12 residues. The DNA of the CDR3 is TGTGCCTGTGATGACAGGGATCAGCCCCAGCATTTT. Translation gives CACDDRDQPQHF.

V is TRBV19 and J is TRBJ1-5, with D perhaps TRBD1 (6 bases). The V end was cut by 6 bases, the J end by 3 bases, with 9 bases between. The CDR3 runs 13 residues. The germline gives CDR1 LNHDA, CDR2 SQIVND (reference sequence). CDR3 DNA: TGTGCCAGTAGGGACAGAGACAATCAGCCCCAGCATTTT. This encodes CASRDRDNQPQHF.

As for this clone: Being one base from a much bigger clone, this may be a read error. This chain links TRBV7-9 with TRBJ1-2; TRBD1 matches 10 bases. This CDR3 is built from 14 residues. Germline loops: CDR1 SEHNR, CDR2 FQNEAQ (reference sequence). Trimming removed 3 bases from V and 4 bases from J; junction bases left unmatched: 2. CDR3 nucleotide sequence: TGTGCCAGCAGCTTTAGGACAGGGGGCTATGGCTACACCTTC. Its translation: CASSFRTGGYGYTF.